This passage covers 28 T cell receptor beta chains from one sample sequenced in a study of blood T cell repertoires in COVID-19. Sequencing was performed with immunoSEQ multiplex PCR; in TCRdb, only in-frame clones are kept and a portion is missing. The sample includes under 350,000 clones, roughly 80% seen only once; the top ten take about 4.6%. Sample: peripheral blood. The receptors shown here come from a man in his sixties who had recovered from COVID-19.

V is TRBV6-2 or TRBV6-3 and J is TRBJ1-4; 10 bases are shared with TRBD1. The CDR3 spans 15 residues. Per germline, CDR1 MNHEY and CDR2 SVGEGT. Losses at the gene ends were 4 bases for V and 8 bases for J; bases not matched to a gene: 7. The CDR3 sequence is CASSSDRGPREKLFF. The CDR3 nucleotides read TGTGCCAGCAGTTCCGACAGGGGGCCCCGGGAAAAACTGTTTTTT.

The rearrangement links TRBV4-2 to TRBJ2-7, with D possibly being TRBD1 (5 bases). CDR3 length: 15 amino acids. Trimming shortened V by 0 bases and J by 3 bases, and 12 bases separated the two germline ends. Germline values: CDR1 LGHNA, CDR2 YNFKEQ. The CDR3 loop is CASSQDFRADYEQYF. In nucleotides, the CDR3 is TGTGCCAGCAGCCAAGACTTCAGGGCCGACTACGAGCAGTACTTC.

This chain connects TRBV10-1 to TRBJ2-6; D might be TRBD2 (5 bases). This CDR3 has 17 amino acids. Germline V lookup: CDR1 WNHNN, CDR2 SYGVQD (reference sequence). The V end was cut by 5 bases, the J end by 2 bases, with 16 bases between. This CDR3 reads CASSQNHGGTGANVLTF. CDR3 DNA: TGCGCCAGCAGTCAGAATCATGGAGGAACTGGGGCCAACGTCCTGACTTTC.

The chain carries TRBV5-5 and TRBJ1-5, with 7 nucleotides matching TRBD1. Germline loops: CDR1 SGHKS, CDR2 YYEKEE (reference sequence). The junction had 7 bases not matched to a gene; V was cut back by 7 bases and J by 6 bases. The CDR3 contains 13 residues. CDR3 DNA sequence: TGTGCCAGCTCCCAGGGGGTAGGTCAGCCCCAGCATTTT. As protein: CASSQGVGQPQHF.

This clone has more than one count but fewer than ten. V usage is TRBV7-2 and J usage is TRBJ1-1; D is perhaps TRBD1 (6 bases). The V end lost 2 bases, the J end lost 4 bases, and 11 bases lay between the germline ends. This CDR3 spans 14 amino acids. Germline V gives CDR1 SGHTA, CDR2 FQGNSA. CDR3 nucleotides: TGTGCCAGCAGCTTAAGCGGGGGGCTCACTGAAGCTTTCTTT. It translates to CASSLSGGLTEAFF.

This clone turned up a few times. The gene calls are TRBV18 and TRBJ1-1; D may be TRBD1 (6 bases). Per the germline V gene, CDR1 is KGHSH and CDR2 is LQKENI. This CDR3 has 14 amino acids. V was trimmed by 2 bases and J by 1 base, leaving 8 bases between them. The CDR3 DNA follows: TGTGCCAGCTCACCAAGACAGGAGAACACTGAAGCTTTCTTT. Translation gives CASSPRQENTEAFF.

The rearrangement joins TRBV9 to TRBJ1-1; 9 positions match TRBD1. Germline CDR1 SGDLS, CDR2 YYNGEE. J lost 9 bases, V lost 3 bases, and 3 bases had no gene match. This CDR3 is 12 amino acids long. CDR3 residues: CASSAHRGQAFF. The CDR3, as DNA: TGTGCCAGCAGCGCCCACAGGGGGCAAGCTTTCTTT.

As regards this clone: This CDR3 is also generated by other DNA sequences in the sample. This chain joins TRBV30 and TRBJ1-1; D possibly corresponds to TRBD1 (5 bases). The CDR3 sequence is 13 residues long. The V gene's germline CDR1 is GTSNPN and CDR2 SVGIG (reference sequence). V was shortened by 0 bases and J by 2 bases, with 7 bases between the two germline ends. In DNA, the CDR3 is TGTGCCTGGAGTGTACAGGTTAACACTGAAGCTTTCTTT. The encoded protein is CAWSVQVNTEAFF. Full variable domain (missing parts from reference TRBV30 and TRBJ1-1): SQTIHQWPATLVQPVGSPLSLECTVEGTSNPNLYWYRQAAGRGLQLLFYSVGIGQISSEVPQNLSASRPQDRQFILSSKKLLLSDSGFYLCAWSVQVNTEAFFGQGTRLTVV.

J is TRBJ1-1 and V is TRBV7-3, with 10 bases matching TRBD1. This CDR3 contains 17 residues. The V segment lost 1 base and the J segment 4 bases; nucleotides outside the gene matches: 9. Germline-derived CDR1 and CDR2 are SGHTA and FQGTGA. The CDR3 spells CASSLIGDRGRGTEAFF. Written as DNA, the CDR3 is TGTGCCAGCAGCTTAATAGGGGACAGGGGTAGGGGCACTGAAGCTTTCTTT. The whole variable domain, remainder taken from reference TRBV7-3 and TRBJ1-1, is GAGVSQTPSNKVTEKGKYVELRCDPISGHTALYWYRQSLGQGPEFLIYFQGTGAADDSGLPNDRFFAVRPEGSVSTLKIQRTERGDSAVYLCASSLIGDRGRGTEAFFGQGTRLTVV.

This clone was observed once. This sequence joins TRBV6-5 and TRBJ1-1, with a tentative D call TRBD1 (5 bases). Trimming left V 6 bases short and J 2 bases short, with 13 bases between. The length of the CDR3 is 14 residues. CDR1 MNHEY and CDR2 SVGAGI come from the germline V gene. Here the CDR3 reads CASRRGGGNTEAFF. The CDR3 bases are TGTGCCAGCAGACGAGGCGGGGGAAACACTGAAGCTTTCTTT.

The gene calls are TRBV10-2 and TRBJ1-5; D possibly corresponds to TRBD1 (6 bases). The CDR3 loop spans 14 amino acids. Germline V gives CDR1 WSHSY, CDR2 SAAADI. Deletions cut 0 bases from V and 6 bases from J, with 9 bases between. This CDR3 is CASSESAGVQPQHF. The CDR3 nucleotides read TGCGCCAGCAGTGAGTCGGCAGGGGTTCAGCCCCAGCATTTT.

The V call is TRBV9, the J call TRBJ2-7, with TRBD1 identical over 8 bases. Germline trimming cut 4 bases from V and 3 bases from J; bases unmatched to any gene: 6. Per the germline V gene, CDR1 is SGDLS and CDR2 is YYNGEE. The CDR3 consists of 14 residues. Here the CDR3 reads CASSTGQGGYEQYF. CDR3 in DNA: TGTGCCAGCAGCACCGGACAGGGCGGCTACGAGCAGTACTTC.

The rearrangement uses TRBV20-1 and TRBJ1-1; no definite D call. The CDR3 loop spans 11 amino acids. Deletions cut 5 bases from V and 2 bases from J, with 6 bases between. CDR1 DFQATT and CDR2 SNEGSKA come from the germline V gene (reference sequence). CDR3 loop: CSAVQNTEAFF. The DNA for the CDR3 is TGCAGTGCTGTACAAAACACTGAAGCTTTCTTT.

This clone was counted between two and nine times. The V and J genes are TRBV19 and TRBJ1-1, with 8 positions matching TRBD1. V gave up 5 bases and J gave up 8 bases; unmatched junction bases: 4. The CDR3 is 12 residues long. The germline CDR1 and CDR2 sequences are LNHDA and SQIVND (reference sequence). In DNA, the CDR3 is TGTGCCAGTAGTCATAGGACAGGGGAAGCTTTCTTT. Its protein product is CASSHRTGEAFF.

The rearrangement links TRBV2 to TRBJ1-4, with 9 bases that match TRBD1. Losses at the gene ends were 6 bases for V and 2 bases for J; bases not matched to a gene: 7. This CDR3 is built from 16 residues. Germline assignment: CDR1 SNHLY and CDR2 FYNNEI. The CDR3 loop reads CASRTGQGRTNEKLFF. CDR3 sequence (DNA): TGTGCCAGCAGAACCGGACAGGGGAGGACTAATGAAAAACTGTTTTTT.

This clone was observed a few times. The V call is TRBV6-5, the J call TRBJ1-1; D call uncertain. CDR3 size: 13 residues. The V gene's germline CDR1 is MNHEY and CDR2 SVGAGI. Trimming shortened V by 9 bases and J by 1 base, and 12 bases separated the two germline ends. The CDR3 reads CASAQLSNTEAFF. The CDR3 DNA sequence: TGTGCCAGTGCACAGCTTTCGAACACTGAAGCTTTCTTT.

In its sample, this clone was seen a few times. The chain couples TRBV7-8 to TRBJ1-1; 7 nucleotides agree with TRBD1. Germline loops: CDR1 SGHVS, CDR2 FQNEAQ. This CDR3 is built from 15 residues. Trimming cost V 3 bases and J 2 bases; bases outside gene matches: 6. CDR3 DNA sequence: TGTGCCAGCAGCTTGAACGAGGGGGCCAACACTGAAGCTTTCTTT. Amino acid sequence: CASSLNEGANTEAFF. Variable domain in full (rest from reference TRBV7-8 and TRBJ1-1): GAGVSQSPRYKVAKRGQDVALRCDPISGHVSLFWYQQALGQGPEFLTYFQNEAQLDKSGLPSDRFFAERPEGSVSTLKIQRTQQEDSAVYLCASSLNEGANTEAFFGQGTRLTVV.

This clone appeared a few times. V usage is TRBV7-9 and J usage is TRBJ1-4, with TRBD1 as a possible D gene (6 bases). The germline V gene has CDR1 SEHNR and CDR2 FQNEAQ (reference sequence). This CDR3 comprises 13 residues. The CDR3 is CASQGRREEKLFF. CDR3 DNA sequence: TGTGCAAGCCAGGGGAGACGGGAAGAAAAACTGTTTTTT.

The J gene is TRBJ1-2, the V gene TRBV3-1 (or the pseudogene TRBV3-2), with D perhaps matching TRBD1 (5 bases). Germline V gene data show CDR1 as LGHDT and CDR2 as YNNKEL (reference sequence). With 2 bases removed from V and 4 bases from J, the gap between germline ends came to 8 bases. This CDR3 region has 13 residues. CDR3: CASSQSGPYGYTF. CDR3 nucleotide sequence: TGTGCCAGCAGCCAATCAGGGCCCTATGGCTACACCTTC.

The J gene is TRBJ2-3, the V gene TRBV9, with TRBD1 matching 10 bases. Per the germline V gene, CDR1 is SGDLS and CDR2 is YYNGEE. V gave up 1 base and J gave up 0 bases; unmatched junction bases: 2. The CDR3 is 16 residues long. The CDR3 sequence is CASSVRDRGSTDTQYF. Written as DNA, the CDR3 is TGTGCCAGCAGCGTAAGGGACAGGGGTAGCACAGATACGCAGTATTTT.

The chain uses TRBV4-2 and TRBJ2-7, with TRBD2 as a possible D gene (5 bases). With 0 bases removed from V and 3 bases from J, the gap between germline ends came to 12 bases. This CDR3 comprises 15 residues. Germline V lookup: CDR1 LGHNA, CDR2 YNFKEQ. The CDR3 DNA reads as TGTGCCAGCAGCCAAGAGAGAGTAGGAGGCTACGAGCAGTACTTC. It encodes CASSQERVGGYEQYF.

V is TRBV2 and J is TRBJ2-1; D possibly corresponds to TRBD2 (6 bases). The CDR3 consists of 12 residues. The V and J ends lost 6 bases and 12 bases respectively, with 15 bases between them. CDR1 and CDR2 from the germline V gene are SNHLY and FYNNEI. The CDR3 protein is CASSQTRTGQFF. The CDR3 coding sequence is TGTGCCAGCAGCCAGACTAGAACCGGGCAGTTCTTC.

This chain joins TRBV29-1 and TRBJ1-1, with D perhaps matching TRBD1 (5 bases). Trimming pared 4 bases from V and 11 bases from J, leaving 14 bases between. CDR3 length: 11 amino acids. Germline lookup yields CDR1 SQVTM and CDR2 ANQGSEA. The CDR3 protein is CSVGQGLRAFF. CDR3 nucleotides: TGCAGCGTTGGTCAGGGCCTGAGGGCTTTCTTT.

This chain links TRBV13 with TRBJ2-7; 8 bases are shared with TRBD2. V lost 0 bases and J lost 2; bases outside the gene matches: 6. This CDR3 comprises 16 residues. Germline assignment: CDR1 PRHDT and CDR2 FYEKMQ (reference sequence). The CDR3 coding sequence is TGTGCCAGCAGCTTAGGCCTTAGCGGGACCCCCTACGAGCAGTACTTC. The encoded protein is CASSLGLSGTPYEQYF.

The rearrangement links TRBV7-2 to TRBJ2-4; weak D call: TRBD2 (5 bases). Germline assignment: CDR1 SGHTA and CDR2 FQGNSA. V lost 1 base to trimming and J lost 1 base, with 14 bases between them. The CDR3 contains 17 residues. CDR3 residues: CASSLGSGVLAKNIQYF. The CDR3 DNA reads TGTGCCAGCAGCTTAGGTTCCGGGGTTTTGGCCAAAAACATTCAGTACTTC.

In DNA form, the CDR3 reads TGTGCCAGCAGCCCCTGGACTAGTTCCTACAATGAGCAGTTCTTC. Amino acids: CASSPWTSSYNEQFF. The chain combines TRBV5-4 with TRBJ2-1, with 7 bases that match TRBD2. V was pared by 4 bases and J by 1 base, with 5 bases of the junction left unmatched. This CDR3 has 15 residues. CDR1 is SGHNT and CDR2 is YYREEE in the germline V gene (reference sequence).

The chain is built from TRBV19 and TRBJ1-5; D gene ambiguous. The V and J ends lost 5 bases and 5 bases respectively, with 19 bases between them. The germline CDR1 and CDR2 sequences are LNHDA and SQIVND (reference sequence). The CDR3 runs to 16 residues. This CDR3 reads CASSEKHDFPYQPQHF. CDR3 bases: TGTGCCAGTAGTGAGAAGCACGATTTTCCTTATCAGCCCCAGCATTTT.

This chain connects TRBV5-6 to TRBJ2-2; D might be TRBD2 (5 bases). V lost 0 bases and J lost 0, with 12 bases in between. CDR1 SGHDT and CDR2 YYEEEE come from the germline V gene. The CDR3 has 17 residues. In DNA form, the CDR3 reads TGTGCCAGCAGCTTGGCGGGAAGGGCTACGAACACCGGGGAGCTGTTTTTT. Residues: CASSLAGRATNTGELFF. The entire variable domain, with the rest obtained from reference TRBV5-6 and TRBJ2-2, is as follows: DAGVTQSPTHLIKTRGQQVTLRCSPKSGHDTVSWYQQALGQGPQFIFQYYEEEERQRGNFPDRFSGHQFPNYSSELNVNALLLGDSALYLCASSLAGRATNTGELFFGEGSRLTVL.